The rows below give T cell receptor beta chains drawn from one sample of a study of CD8+ T cells in alopecia areata. Method: immunoSEQ multiplex PCR; TCRdb's copy keeps in-frame clones and lacks some. The repertoire holds some 120,000 clones, with over 60% as singletons. Sequences were derived from CD4+ T cells sorted from blood, sampled at week 4, from a patient treated with tofacitinib. Receptors were obtained from a human donor with alopecia areata. Both conserved end residues are part of each CDR3. D genes are given only for firm matches. The size entry is marked missing in some rows and otherwise reads once, few, many or a size class.

j_call: TRBJ2-7; d_call: TRBD2; clone_size: NA; cdr3_length: 15; v_call: TRBV7-2; cdr3_aa: CASSLSASGEYEQYF; cdr3_nt: TGTGCCAGCAGCTTATCGGCTAGCGGGGAGTACGAGCAGTACTTC
j_call: TRBJ2-5; d_call: NA; clone_size: NA; cdr3_length: 12; v_call: TRBV29-1; cdr3_aa: CSVALGYETQYF; cdr3_nt: TGCAGCGTGGCCCTTGGGTATGAGACCCAGTACTTC
j_call: TRBJ1-1; d_call: TRBD1; clone_size: NA; cdr3_length: 15; v_call: TRBV6-5; cdr3_aa: CAISSPGQGSTEAFF; cdr3_nt: TGTGCCATCAGTTCCCCGGGACAGGGGAGCACTGAAGCTTTCTTT
j_call: TRBJ2-7; d_call: NA; clone_size: few; cdr3_length: 12; v_call: TRBV30; cdr3_aa: CAWSLQLLEQYF; cdr3_nt: TGTGCCTGGAGTTTGCAGCTCCTCGAGCAGTACTTC
j_call: TRBJ2-5; d_call: NA; clone_size: NA; cdr3_length: 13; v_call: TRBV7-2; cdr3_aa: CASSFDVLETQYF; cdr3_nt: TGTGCCAGCAGCTTTGACGTTTTGGAGACCCAGTACTTC
j_call: TRBJ2-5; d_call: NA; clone_size: few; cdr3_length: 12; v_call: TRBV2; cdr3_aa: CASIRAEETQYF; cdr3_nt: TGTGCCAGCATCCGAGCGGAAGAGACCCAGTACTTC
j_call: TRBJ2-6; d_call: NA; clone_size: NA; cdr3_length: 16; v_call: TRBV7-9; cdr3_aa: CASSLAQGPGANVLTF; cdr3_nt: TGTGCCAGCAGCTTAGCACAGGGACCTGGGGCCAACGTCCTGACTTTC
j_call: TRBJ1-5; d_call: NA; clone_size: NA; cdr3_length: 13; v_call: TRBV6-5; cdr3_aa: CASSKTQDQPQHF; cdr3_nt: TGTGCCAGCAGTAAAACCCAGGATCAGCCCCAGCATTTT
j_call: TRBJ2-3; d_call: NA; clone_size: once; cdr3_length: 13; v_call: TRBV15; cdr3_aa: CATSPQQSDTQYF; cdr3_nt: TGTGCCACCAGCCCCCAACAGTCAGATACGCAGTATTTT
j_call: TRBJ2-7; d_call: TRBD1; clone_size: NA; cdr3_length: 16; v_call: TRBV18; cdr3_aa: CASSLHRGLPSYEQYF; cdr3_nt: TGTGCCAGCTCACTCCACAGGGGGCTTCCCTCCTACGAGCAGTACTTC
j_call: TRBJ1-1; d_call: NA; clone_size: NA; cdr3_length: 13; v_call: TRBV4-3; cdr3_aa: CASSQEYNTEAFF; cdr3_nt: TGCGCCAGCAGCCAAGAGTATAACACTGAAGCTTTCTTT
j_call: TRBJ1-1; d_call: NA; clone_size: NA; cdr3_length: 11; v_call: TRBV7-9; cdr3_aa: CASSLAREAFF; cdr3_nt: TGTGCCAGCAGCTTAGCCAGAGAAGCTTTCTTT
j_call: TRBJ1-5; d_call: NA; clone_size: NA; cdr3_length: 15; v_call: TRBV30; cdr3_aa: CAWSRGSDTSSPQHF; cdr3_nt: TGTGCCTGGAGCCGGGGGTCCGACACAAGTTCGCCCCAGCATTTT
j_call: TRBJ2-2; d_call: NA; clone_size: once; cdr3_length: 11; v_call: TRBV5-1; cdr3_aa: CASSFPGELFF; cdr3_nt: TGCGCCAGCAGCTTTCCCGGGGAGCTGTTTTTT
j_call: TRBJ1-3; d_call: TRBD1; clone_size: NA; cdr3_length: 13; v_call: TRBV30; cdr3_aa: CAFDRDSGNTIYF; cdr3_nt: TGTGCCTTCGACAGGGACTCTGGAAACACCATATATTTT
j_call: TRBJ1-1; d_call: NA; clone_size: NA; cdr3_length: 13; v_call: TRBV10-3; cdr3_aa: CAISLEPNTEAFF; cdr3_nt: TGTGCCATCAGTTTGGAGCCGAACACTGAAGCTTTCTTT
j_call: TRBJ2-1; d_call: TRBD2; clone_size: NA; cdr3_length: 18; v_call: TRBV29-1; cdr3_aa: CSVELGLAGGSSYNEQFF; cdr3_nt: TGCAGCGTTGAATTGGGACTAGCGGGGGGCAGCTCCTACAATGAGCAGTTCTTC
j_call: TRBJ2-6; d_call: TRBD1; clone_size: NA; cdr3_length: 15; v_call: TRBV29-1; cdr3_aa: CSVGTGGAGANVLTF; cdr3_nt: TGCAGCGTAGGGACAGGTGGAGCAGGGGCCAACGTCCTGACTTTC
j_call: TRBJ1-5; d_call: NA; clone_size: NA; cdr3_length: 14; v_call: TRBV5-5; cdr3_aa: CASGSGYSNQPQHF; cdr3_nt: TGTGCCAGCGGATCCGGTTATAGCAATCAGCCCCAGCATTTT
j_call: TRBJ2-2; d_call: TRBD1; clone_size: NA; cdr3_length: 15; v_call: TRBV7-2; cdr3_aa: CASRRDRGDTGELFF; cdr3_nt: TGTGCCAGCAGGCGTGACAGGGGAGATACCGGGGAGCTGTTTTTT
j_call: TRBJ2-7; d_call: NA; clone_size: NA; cdr3_length: 12; v_call: TRBV30; cdr3_aa: CAWSRVRDEQYF; cdr3_nt: TGTGCCTGGAGTCGCGTACGGGATGAGCAGTACTTC
j_call: TRBJ1-2; d_call: NA; clone_size: NA; cdr3_length: 15; v_call: TRBV15; cdr3_aa: CATSSGVGDTSGYTF; cdr3_nt: TGTGCCACCAGCAGCGGTGTAGGGGATACATCTGGCTACACCTTC
j_call: TRBJ2-3; d_call: TRBD2; clone_size: few; cdr3_length: 16; v_call: TRBV7-2; cdr3_aa: CASSDRTSGRPDTQYF; cdr3_nt: TGTGCCAGCAGCGACCGGACTAGCGGGAGGCCAGATACGCAGTATTTT
j_call: TRBJ2-1; d_call: TRBD1; clone_size: NA; cdr3_length: 14; v_call: TRBV29-1; cdr3_aa: CSGTGSISYNEQFF; cdr3_nt: TGCAGCGGGACAGGCTCAATCTCCTACAATGAGCAGTTCTTC
j_call: TRBJ2-3; d_call: NA; clone_size: NA; cdr3_length: 14; v_call: TRBV7-9; cdr3_aa: CASSLDRDGDTQYF; cdr3_nt: TGTGCCAGCAGCTTAGATCGTGACGGAGATACGCAGTATTTT
j_call: TRBJ2-1; d_call: NA; clone_size: few; cdr3_length: 14; v_call: TRBV29-1; cdr3_aa: CSVEEGRRYNEQFF; cdr3_nt: TGCAGCGTTGAAGAAGGTAGAAGGTACAATGAGCAGTTCTTC
j_call: TRBJ1-2; d_call: TRBD1; clone_size: NA; cdr3_length: 12; v_call: TRBV30; cdr3_aa: CAWSRDSYGYTF; cdr3_nt: TGTGCCTGGAGCCGGGACAGCTATGGCTACACCTTC
j_call: TRBJ2-2; d_call: NA; clone_size: NA; cdr3_length: 16; v_call: TRBV5-4; cdr3_aa: CASSLATGADTGELFF; cdr3_nt: TGTGCCAGCAGCTTGGCCACGGGAGCCGACACCGGGGAGCTGTTTTTT
j_call: TRBJ2-5; d_call: NA; clone_size: once; cdr3_length: 12; v_call: TRBV7-8; cdr3_aa: CASSLGTETQYF; cdr3_nt: TGTGCCAGCAGCTTAGGAACTGAGACCCAGTACTTC
j_call: TRBJ2-3; d_call: NA; clone_size: NA; cdr3_length: 12; v_call: TRBV6-1; cdr3_aa: CASSEVQDTQYF; cdr3_nt: TGTGCCAGCAGTGAAGTTCAAGATACGCAGTATTTT
j_call: TRBJ2-5; d_call: NA; clone_size: NA; cdr3_length: 14; v_call: TRBV4-2; cdr3_aa: CASSQDGTSETQYF; cdr3_nt: TGTGCCAGCAGCCAAGATGGGACTTCAGAGACCCAGTACTTC
j_call: TRBJ1-1; d_call: TRBD1; clone_size: NA; cdr3_length: 14; v_call: TRBV29-1; cdr3_aa: CSVGGDSMNTEAFF; cdr3_nt: TGCAGCGTCGGAGGGGACAGCATGAACACTGAAGCTTTCTTT
j_call: TRBJ2-2; d_call: NA; clone_size: NA; cdr3_length: 14; v_call: TRBV4-3; cdr3_aa: CASSQDVRGTPLFF; cdr3_nt: TGCGCCAGCAGCCAAGATGTACGGGGGACGCCGCTGTTTTTT
j_call: TRBJ2-3; d_call: NA; clone_size: NA; cdr3_length: 14; v_call: TRBV14; cdr3_aa: CASSPVASRPTQYF; cdr3_nt: TGTGCCAGCAGCCCGGTGGCATCTCGTCCTACGCAGTATTTT
j_call: TRBJ2-3; d_call: NA; clone_size: NA; cdr3_length: 16; v_call: TRBV4-2; cdr3_aa: CASSPPTGMNTDTQYF; cdr3_nt: TGTGCCAGCAGCCCACCTACAGGGATGAACACAGATACGCAGTATTTT
j_call: TRBJ2-3; d_call: TRBD2; clone_size: NA; cdr3_length: 14; v_call: TRBV7-3; cdr3_aa: CASSSGLAPDTQYF; cdr3_nt: TGTGCCAGCAGCTCGGGACTAGCACCAGATACGCAGTATTTT
j_call: TRBJ1-5; d_call: NA; clone_size: NA; cdr3_length: 15; v_call: TRBV27; cdr3_aa: CASSLHQGSNQPQHF; cdr3_nt: TGTGCCAGCAGTTTGCATCAGGGGAGTAATCAGCCCCAGCATTTT
j_call: TRBJ1-1; d_call: NA; clone_size: NA; cdr3_length: 15; v_call: TRBV15; cdr3_aa: CATSRALTGDTEAFF; cdr3_nt: TGTGCCACCAGCAGAGCTCTAACAGGAGACACTGAAGCTTTCTTT
j_call: TRBJ2-7; d_call: NA; clone_size: few; cdr3_length: 13; v_call: TRBV7-2; cdr3_aa: CASSLGVSYEQYF; cdr3_nt: TGTGCCAGCAGCTTAGGGGTCTCCTACGAGCAGTACTTC
j_call: TRBJ1-2; d_call: NA; clone_size: NA; cdr3_length: 15; v_call: TRBV25-1; cdr3_aa: CASSDGLGWGYGYTF; cdr3_nt: TGTGCCAGCAGTGACGGCCTCGGGTGGGGGTATGGCTACACCTTC
j_call: TRBJ2-3; d_call: NA; clone_size: NA; cdr3_length: 13; v_call: TRBV14; cdr3_aa: CASSQTWADTQYF; cdr3_nt: TGTGCCAGCAGCCAAACCTGGGCAGATACGCAGTATTTT
j_call: TRBJ1-1; d_call: TRBD1; clone_size: few; cdr3_length: 14; v_call: TRBV29-1; cdr3_aa: CSVEKGAVNTEAFF; cdr3_nt: TGCAGCGTTGAAAAGGGGGCAGTGAACACTGAAGCTTTCTTT
j_call: TRBJ2-1; d_call: NA; clone_size: NA; cdr3_length: 14; v_call: TRBV7-2; cdr3_aa: CASSSGLDYNEQFF; cdr3_nt: TGTGCCAGCAGCTCGGGACTTGATTACAATGAGCAGTTCTTC
j_call: TRBJ2-1; d_call: NA; clone_size: NA; cdr3_length: 13; v_call: TRBV10-3; cdr3_aa: CAISDQGNNEQFF; cdr3_nt: TGTGCCATCAGTGATCAGGGAAACAATGAGCAGTTCTTC
j_call: TRBJ2-7; d_call: TRBD1; clone_size: NA; cdr3_length: 14; v_call: TRBV10-3; cdr3_aa: CAISELGQGDEQYF; cdr3_nt: TGTGCCATCAGTGAGTTAGGACAGGGTGACGAGCAGTACTTC
j_call: TRBJ1-4; d_call: TRBD1; clone_size: NA; cdr3_length: 13; v_call: TRBV29-1; cdr3_aa: CSVEETGGEKLFF; cdr3_nt: TGCAGCGTTGAGGAGACAGGGGGCGAAAAACTGTTTTTT
j_call: TRBJ1-4; d_call: NA; clone_size: NA; cdr3_length: 13; v_call: TRBV29-1; cdr3_aa: CSVESGVGGKLFF; cdr3_nt: TGCAGCGTTGAATCGGGGGTAGGAGGAAAACTGTTTTTT
j_call: TRBJ1-1; d_call: NA; clone_size: NA; cdr3_length: 10; v_call: TRBV29-1; cdr3_aa: CSGLGIEAFF; cdr3_nt: TGCAGCGGCCTCGGGATCGAAGCTTTCTTT
j_call: TRBJ2-2; d_call: NA; clone_size: NA; cdr3_length: 13; v_call: TRBV6-5; cdr3_aa: CASRNHRSGELFF; cdr3_nt: TGTGCCAGCAGGAATCACAGGTCCGGGGAGCTGTTTTTT